This passage covers 6 T cell receptor beta chains from one sample sequenced in a study of blood T cell repertoires in COVID-19. Sequenced by immunoSEQ multiplex PCR; TCRdb stores in-frame clones only, minus some. Of around 38,000 clones in the sample, about 90% are singletons; the top ten hold around 4.5%. The specimen was peripheral blood. These receptors came from a man aged 60 to 75 with COVID-19, enrolled during active disease.

The chain has TRBV10-3 and TRBJ1-2; TRBD1 might be the D (5 bases). This CDR3 is 16 amino acids long. V shed 3 bases and J shed 2 bases, with 16 bases lying between them. In germline, CDR1 is ENHRY, CDR2 SYGVKD. As DNA, the CDR3 is TGTGCCATCAGTGAACGAGGGAGGGGATCGAACTATGGCTACACCTTC. Amino acids: CAISERGRGSNYGYTF.

This chain connects TRBV6-5 to TRBJ1-6, with D unclear. In germline, CDR1 is MNHEY, CDR2 SVGAGI. This CDR3 has 13 amino acids. V lost 6 bases, J lost 9 bases, and 12 bases lay in between. Written as DNA, the CDR3 is TGTGCCAGCAGGGAGAGGGTTGGTTCACCCCTCCACTTT. Translation: CASRERVGSPLHF.

This clone has more than one count but fewer than ten. J is TRBJ2-1 and V is TRBV5-1, with TRBD2 matching over 12 bases. Germline V gene data show CDR1 as SGHRS and CDR2 as YFSETQ. The CDR3 extends over 18 amino acids. V lost 4 bases to trimming and J lost 1 base; unmatched junction nucleotides: 9. CDR3 in amino acids: CASSPGLAGGGSYNEQFF. CDR3 DNA sequence: TGCGCCAGCAGCCCGGGACTAGCGGGCGGTGGGTCCTACAATGAGCAGTTCTTC.

The V gene is TRBV23-1, the J gene TRBJ2-7; D unclear. TRBV23-1 is an ORF, with its function uncertain. V was clipped by 6 bases and J by 3 bases, with 15 bases between them. The CDR3 loop spans 14 amino acids. The DNA of the CDR3 is TGCGCCAGCAGACCAATACATATTATCTACGAGCAGTACTTC. This translates into CASRPIHIIYEQYF.

In its sample, this clone was seen a few times. This chain joins TRBV11-3 and TRBJ2-1; D is uncertain. With 0 bases removed from V and 11 bases from J, the gap between germline ends came to 8 bases. Germline values: CDR1 SGHNT, CDR2 YENEEA. The CDR3 sequence is 12 residues long. DNA for the CDR3: TGTGCCAGCAGCTTAGACCGGAGTAAGCAGTTCTTC. Translated, it gives CASSLDRSKQFF.

The rearrangement joins TRBV29-1 to TRBJ2-2; tentatively, D is TRBD1 (6 bases). V was clipped by 3 bases and J by 7 bases, with 9 bases between them. CDR3 length: 12 residues. CDR1 is SQVTM and CDR2 is ANQGSEA in the germline V gene. The CDR3 DNA reads TGCAGCGTTGAGGGGGCCTACGGGGAGCTGTTTTTT. Translated, it gives CSVEGAYGELFF.